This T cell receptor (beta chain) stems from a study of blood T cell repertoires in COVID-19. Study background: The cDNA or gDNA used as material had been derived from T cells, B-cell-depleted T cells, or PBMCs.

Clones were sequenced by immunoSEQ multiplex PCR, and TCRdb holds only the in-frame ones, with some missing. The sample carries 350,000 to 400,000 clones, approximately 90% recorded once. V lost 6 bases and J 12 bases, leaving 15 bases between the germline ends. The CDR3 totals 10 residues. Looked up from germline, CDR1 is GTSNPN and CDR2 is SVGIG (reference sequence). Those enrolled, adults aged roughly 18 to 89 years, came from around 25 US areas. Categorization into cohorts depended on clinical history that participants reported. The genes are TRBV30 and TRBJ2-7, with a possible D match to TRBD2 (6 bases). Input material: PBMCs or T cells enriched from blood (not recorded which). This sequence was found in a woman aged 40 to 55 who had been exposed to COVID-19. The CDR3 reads CACFPGVLYF. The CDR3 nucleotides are TGTGCCTGTTTCCCGGGAGTCCTGTACTTC. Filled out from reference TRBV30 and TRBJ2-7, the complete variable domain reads SQTIHQWPATLVQPVGSPLSLECTVEGTSNPNLYWYRQAAGRGLQLLFYSVGIGQISSEVPQNLSASRPQDRQFILSSKKLLLSDSGFYLCACFPGVLYFGPGTRLTVT.